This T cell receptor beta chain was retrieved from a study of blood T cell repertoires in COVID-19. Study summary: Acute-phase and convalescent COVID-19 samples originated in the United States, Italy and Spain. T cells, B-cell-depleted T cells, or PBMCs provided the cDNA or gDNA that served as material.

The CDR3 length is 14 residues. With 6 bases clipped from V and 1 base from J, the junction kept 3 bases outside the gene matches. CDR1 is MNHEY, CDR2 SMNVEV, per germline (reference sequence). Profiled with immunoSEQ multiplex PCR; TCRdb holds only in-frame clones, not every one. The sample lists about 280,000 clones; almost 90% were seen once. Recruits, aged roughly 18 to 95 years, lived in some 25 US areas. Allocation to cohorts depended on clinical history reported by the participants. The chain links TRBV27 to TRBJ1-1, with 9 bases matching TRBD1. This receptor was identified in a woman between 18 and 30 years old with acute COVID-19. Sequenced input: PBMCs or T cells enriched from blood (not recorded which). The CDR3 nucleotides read TGTGCCAGCAGCAACAGGGGGCGGAACACTGAAGCTTTCTTT. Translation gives CASSNRGRNTEAFF.